This passage covers 17 T cell receptor beta chains from one sample sequenced in a study of blood T cell repertoires in COVID-19. Here immunoSEQ multiplex PCR was the method, and the copy in TCRdb shows in-frame clones only, minus some. This table holds 300,000 or so clones, 70% to 90% found once. Sequencing was done on a sample of PBMCs or T cells enriched from blood (not recorded which). All receptors derive from a woman in her forties with acute COVID-19.

V is TRBV14 and J is TRBJ1-2; D gene uncertain. The CDR3 covers 13 residues. The germline V and J ends were trimmed by 4 bases and 4 bases, with 10 bases remaining between them. Germline V gene sequence: CDR1 SGHDN, CDR2 FVKESK. Here the CDR3 reads CASSPGIAYGYTF. The CDR3 nucleotides read TGTGCCAGCAGCCCCGGGATCGCCTATGGCTACACCTTC.

The chain has TRBV5-1 and TRBJ1-5; D is possibly TRBD1 (5 bases). Trimming took off 3 bases at V and 9 bases at J, with 19 bases between the two ends. Germline loops: CDR1 SGHRS, CDR2 YFSETQ. The CDR3 has 15 amino acids. The CDR3 here is CASSSDGTGGWPQHF. The CDR3 coding sequence is TGCGCCAGCAGCTCGGACGGGACGGGGGGTTGGCCCCAGCATTTT.

The chain joins TRBV5-1 to TRBJ1-1; a weak D match, TRBD1 (5 bases). CDR3 length equals 13 residues. CDR1 is SGHRS and CDR2 is YFSETQ in the germline V gene. Trimming cost V 0 bases and J 6 bases, with 9 bases left between them. The CDR3 spells CASSLAWGAEAFF. The CDR3 DNA is TGCGCCAGCAGCTTGGCCTGGGGCGCTGAAGCTTTCTTT.

This chain connects TRBV9 to TRBJ2-7; D is unresolved. Trimming took off 4 bases at V and 2 bases at J, with 13 bases between the two ends. This CDR3 contains 14 residues. The germline V gene encodes CDR1 SGDLS and CDR2 YYNGEE. The CDR3 protein is CASSPGLSAYEQYF. DNA of the CDR3: TGTGCCAGCAGCCCCGGTTTGTCGGCCTACGAGCAGTACTTC.

This clone was counted once. The CDR3 nucleotides read TGTGCCAGCTCTCCTTCCGGGACAGGGGCTGGAAACACCATATATTTT. It specifies CASSPSGTGAGNTIYF. This chain links TRBV18 with TRBJ1-3; TRBD1 matches at 10 bases. In germline, CDR1 is KGHSH, CDR2 LQKENI. J was trimmed by 2 bases and V by 6 bases; bases with no gene match: 7. The CDR3 covers 16 residues.

The J gene is TRBJ1-6, the V gene TRBV10-1; 9 bases map to TRBD1. Trimming removed 2 bases from V and 5 bases from J; junction bases left unmatched: 16. In germline, CDR1 is WNHNN, CDR2 SYGVQD (reference sequence). There are 20 residues in the CDR3. The CDR3 loop is CASSEPRDRGVSKDNSPLHF. For the CDR3, the DNA is TGCGCCAGCAGTGAGCCACGAGACAGGGGGGTTTCTAAGGATAATTCACCCCTCCACTTT.

The table lists this clone with a count of one. The V call is TRBV3-1 (or the pseudogene TRBV3-2), the J call TRBJ2-3; 8 bases map to TRBD2. With 1 base clipped from V and 5 bases from J, the junction kept 11 bases outside the gene matches. Germline CDR1 reads LGHDT; CDR2 reads YNNKEL (reference sequence). This CDR3 has 17 residues. The CDR3 spells CASSQALAGPNGDTQYF. The CDR3 region has the DNA TGTGCCAGCAGCCAAGCTCTAGCGGGCCCGAACGGAGATACGCAGTATTTT.

The chain is built from TRBV6-6 and TRBJ2-7, with 7 bases that match TRBD1. This CDR3 has 16 residues. The V gene's germline CDR1 is MNHNY and CDR2 SVGAGI (reference sequence). V shed 8 bases and J 3 bases; nucleotides not matched to a gene: 16. CDR3 residues: CASLPQGPSGRYEQYF. The CDR3 DNA follows: TGTGCCAGCTTACCACAGGGGCCTAGTGGCCGCTACGAGCAGTACTTC.

This chain links TRBV7-2 with TRBJ1-1; D remains unclear. The germline V gene has CDR1 SGHTA and CDR2 FQGNSA. This CDR3 is built from 12 residues. Deletions cut 3 bases from V and 5 bases from J, with 7 bases between. As DNA, the CDR3 is TGTGCCAGCAGCTTCCCGCGGACTGAAGCTTTCTTT. Its translation is CASSFPRTEAFF.

This clone was counted once. The rearrangement joins TRBV5-4 to TRBJ1-1, with 9 bases lining up with TRBD1. The CDR3 is made up of 15 amino acids. Germline V gene data show CDR1 as SGHNT and CDR2 as YYREEE (reference sequence). The ends lost 7 bases at V and 0 bases at J; junction bases unmatched: 7. CDR3 protein: CASSRGQGMNTEAFF. The DNA of the CDR3 is TGTGCCAGCTCCAGAGGACAGGGGATGAACACTGAAGCTTTCTTT.

V gene TRBV7-2 combines with J gene TRBJ1-6; TRBD1 matches at 7 bases. CDR3 length equals 15 residues. The ends lost 5 bases at V and 5 bases at J; junction bases unmatched: 6. From germline, CDR1 is SGHTA and CDR2 FQGNSA. DNA of the CDR3: TGTGCCAGCAGCCATATCGACAGGGATAATTCACCCCTCCACTTT. This codes for CASSHIDRDNSPLHF.

The CDR3 loop is CASSLAESNTEAFF. The CDR3 nucleotides are TGTGCCAGCAGTTTGGCAGAATCCAACACTGAAGCTTTCTTT. The chain has TRBV27 and TRBJ1-1; D gene ambiguous. This CDR3 is built from 14 residues. Germline V gene data show CDR1 as MNHEY and CDR2 as SMNVEV (reference sequence). The V end lost 3 bases, the J end lost 2 bases, and 10 bases lay between the germline ends.

The chain recombines TRBV29-1 with TRBJ1-2, with 7 positions matching TRBD1. Germline trimming cut 5 bases from V and 2 bases from J; bases unmatched to any gene: 5. Looked up from germline, CDR1 is SQVTM and CDR2 is ANQGSEA. The CDR3 has 13 amino acids. Here the CDR3 reads CSVSGTANYGYTF. CDR3 coding DNA: TGCAGCGTTTCCGGGACAGCGAACTATGGCTACACCTTC.

The rearrangement joins TRBV7-9 to TRBJ1-2, with a possible D match to TRBD1 (5 bases). V was trimmed by 3 bases and J by 4 bases, leaving 12 bases between them. The CDR3 has 14 amino acids. CDR1 is SEHNR and CDR2 is FQNEAQ in the germline V gene (reference sequence). CDR3 sequence reads: CASSLATASYGYTF. In DNA form, the CDR3 reads TGTGCCAGCAGCTTGGCGACAGCTTCCTATGGCTACACCTTC.

The chain carries TRBV28 and TRBJ1-2; maybe TRBD1 (6 bases). Germline V gives CDR1 MDHEN, CDR2 SYDVKM. V was cut by 7 bases and J by 3 bases, with 15 bases left in between. The CDR3 runs 14 residues. CDR3 protein: CASTNRGGDYGYTF. In DNA form, the CDR3 reads TGTGCCAGCACCAATAGGGGGGGCGACTATGGCTACACCTTC.

The chain recombines TRBV6-5 with TRBJ1-2, with TRBD1 matching 8 bases. After removal of 5 bases from V and 5 bases from J, the junction contained 7 bases not matched to a gene. The CDR3 is 14 residues long. CDR1 is MNHEY and CDR2 is SVGAGI in the germline V gene. The CDR3 DNA is TGTGCCAGCAGTCAGGGGGCGCTGAATTATGGCTACACCTTC. This sequence encodes CASSQGALNYGYTF.

The chain links TRBV7-9 to TRBJ1-3; TRBD1 matches at 7 bases. Germline lookup yields CDR1 SEHNR and CDR2 FQNEAQ (reference sequence). V was pared by 5 bases and J by 0 bases, with 4 bases of the junction left unmatched. CDR3 length equals 15 residues. The CDR3, as DNA: TGTGCCAGCAGCCGGGACAGCGCCTCTGGAAACACCATATATTTT. Its protein product is CASSRDSASGNTIYF.